Each of the 24 T cell receptor beta chains below was sequenced from the same sample in a study of shared clonotypes between healthy human individuals. Sequencing was performed with immunoSEQ multiplex PCR; in TCRdb, only in-frame clones are kept and a portion is missing. The table records more than 2,000,000 clones, just over 90% of them present only once. Sequencing was done on a sample of naive CD4+ T cells from PBMCs. Subset reported: CD45RA+ positively selected. Every receptor here comes from a man aged 18-30 years in good health. Some clones in this sample may be carry-over from other donors' samples.

The chain combines TRBV5-1 with TRBJ1-4; no clear D gene. In germline, CDR1 is SGHRS, CDR2 YFSETQ. The CDR3 has 16 amino acids. Between the trimmed V and J ends, which lost 5 bases and 8 bases, there was a span of 22 bases. CDR3 sequence reads: CASRPHVVGMGEKLFF. CDR3 DNA sequence: TGCGCCAGCAGACCCCATGTGGTAGGGATGGGCGAAAAACTGTTTTTT. The full variable domain, rest sourced from reference TRBV5-1 and TRBJ1-4, is KAGVTQTPRYLIKTRGQQVTLSCSPISGHRSVSWYQQTPGQGLQFLFEYFSETQRNKGNFPGRFSGRQFSNSRSEMNVSTLELGDSALYLCASRPHVVGMGEKLFFGSGTQLSVL.

The chain has TRBV28 and TRBJ1-4; perhaps TRBD1 as D (5 bases). In germline, CDR1 is MDHEN, CDR2 SYDVKM. The CDR3 has 15 residues. The ends were cut back, 4 bases at V and 5 bases at J, with 14 bases in the middle. The DNA of the CDR3 is TGTGCCAGCAGTTCCCCGGTGGGACGGAATGAAAAACTGTTTTTT. Translated: CASSSPVGRNEKLFF.

Regarding this clone: Other DNA sequences from this sample encode an identical CDR3 as well. The J gene is TRBJ2-3, the V gene TRBV9; 15 bases line up with TRBD2. The V gene's germline CDR1 is SGDLS and CDR2 YYNGEE. The CDR3 consists of 16 residues. V trimming: 0 bases; J trimming: 6 bases; junction bases outside the gene matches: 2. CDR3 sequence (DNA): TGTGCCAGCAGCGTAGCCGGGACTAGCGGGAGGGATACGCAGTATTTT. Translating it yields CASSVAGTSGRDTQYF.

The genes are TRBV19 and TRBJ1-4; 7 bases match TRBD1. The CDR3 sequence is 16 residues long. Germline values: CDR1 LNHDA, CDR2 SQIVND (reference sequence). Losses at the gene ends were 3 bases for V and 5 bases for J; bases not matched to a gene: 9. CDR3 nucleotide sequence: TGTGCCAGTAGTATGATCCTGACAGGGATAAATGAAAAACTGTTTTTT. Its protein product is CASSMILTGINEKLFF.

This chain connects TRBV11-2 to TRBJ2-4, with a possible D match to TRBD2 (6 bases). The V end lost 4 bases, the J end lost 0 bases, and 22 bases lay between the germline ends. CDR1 and CDR2 from the germline V gene are SGHAT and FQNNGV. CDR3 length equals 19 residues. CDR3 sequence: CASSSWAAGPFLAKNIQYF. Written as DNA, the CDR3 is TGTGCCAGCAGCTCCTGGGCGGCGGGACCCTTTCTAGCCAAAAACATTCAGTACTTC.

The rearrangement joins TRBV6-1 to TRBJ2-3; D is perhaps TRBD2 (5 bases). The germline V gene encodes CDR1 MNHNS and CDR2 SASEGT. The CDR3 loop spans 14 amino acids. The V end lost 3 bases, the J end lost 8 bases, and 15 bases lay between the germline ends. CDR3 loop: CASSDLNGGVTQYF. In nucleotides, the CDR3 is TGTGCCAGCAGTGATCTGAATGGAGGAGTTACGCAGTATTTT.

This chain uses TRBV7-9 with TRBJ2-3, with 12 positions matching TRBD2. V was clipped by 5 bases and J by 5 bases; unmatched bases: 8. The CDR3 is 16 amino acids. Per germline, CDR1 SEHNR and CDR2 FQNEAQ (reference sequence). CDR3: CASSLPTSGRRDTQYF. DNA of the CDR3: TGTGCCAGCAGCCTACCGACTAGCGGGAGAAGAGATACGCAGTATTTT.

The chain couples TRBV20-1 to TRBJ2-3; D is perhaps TRBD1 (5 bases). The germline V gene has CDR1 DFQATT and CDR2 SNEGSKA (reference sequence). The CDR3 contains 10 residues. For the CDR3, the DNA is TGCAGCAAGGGGACAGATACGCAGTATTTT. Its protein is CSKGTDTQYF.

This chain connects TRBV4-2 to TRBJ2-2, with D perhaps being TRBD1 or TRBD2 (5 bases each). V gave up 4 bases and J gave up 4 bases, with 13 bases separating them. The CDR3 length is 15 residues. Germline assignment: CDR1 LGHNA and CDR2 YNFKEQ. CDR3 bases: TGTGCCAGCAGCCCTCACGGTGGGGGCACCGGGGAGCTGTTTTTT. This sequence encodes CASSPHGGGTGELFF.

Comments on this clone: Other DNA sequences from this sample encode an identical CDR3 as well. This CDR3 is CASSPNSGANVLTF. The CDR3 nucleotides read TGCGCCAGCAGTCCGAACTCTGGGGCCAACGTCCTGACTTTC. The chain carries TRBV5-1 and TRBJ2-6; D is unclear. V lost 5 bases and J lost 0, with 6 bases in between. The CDR3 runs 14 residues. The V gene's germline CDR1 is SGHRS and CDR2 YFSETQ.

The chain has TRBV11-2 and TRBJ1-1; 7 bases align to TRBD1. With 4 bases clipped from V and 7 bases from J, the junction kept 6 bases outside the gene matches. Germline V gives CDR1 SGHAT, CDR2 FQNNGV. The CDR3 is made up of 13 amino acids. The CDR3 DNA is TGTGCCAGCAGCTCCACAGGGGTGGGTGAAGCTTTCTTT. It specifies CASSSTGVGEAFF.

The rearrangement uses TRBV5-6 and TRBJ1-1, with a tentative D call TRBD1 (5 bases). Germline lookup yields CDR1 SGHDT and CDR2 YYEEEE. Trimming cost V 7 bases and J 1 base, with 11 bases left between them. The CDR3 is made up of 13 amino acids. The DNA for the CDR3 is TGTGCCAGCCACCGACAGACGAACACTGAAGCTTTCTTT. Translating it yields CASHRQTNTEAFF. The variable domain in full, completed from reference TRBV5-6 and TRBJ1-1, reads DAGVTQSPTHLIKTRGQQVTLRCSPKSGHDTVSWYQQALGQGPQFIFQYYEEEERQRGNFPDRFSGHQFPNYSSELNVNALLLGDSALYLCASHRQTNTEAFFGQGTRLTVV.

V gene TRBV7-3 combines with J gene TRBJ2-7; no firm D call. Per the germline V gene, CDR1 is SGHTA and CDR2 is FQGTGA. The ends were cut back, 2 bases at V and 5 bases at J, with 19 bases in the middle. This CDR3 contains 16 residues. This CDR3 reads CASSLAGYQGSNEQYF. The CDR3 DNA reads as TGTGCCAGCAGCTTAGCTGGCTATCAAGGTTCCAACGAGCAGTACTTC. Full variable domain (outside the CDR3, taken from reference TRBV7-3 and TRBJ2-7): GAGVSQTPSNKVTEKGKYVELRCDPISGHTALYWYRQSLGQGPEFLIYFQGTGAADDSGLPNDRFFAVRPEGSVSTLKIQRTERGDSAVYLCASSLAGYQGSNEQYFGPGTRLTVT.

V is TRBV21-1 and J is TRBJ1-1. TRBV21-1 is shown as a pseudogene. The CDR3 has 13 amino acids. CDR3 residues: CASTRWDFTEAFF. As DNA, the CDR3 is TGTGCCAGCACCCGGTGGGATTTCACTGAAGCTTTCTTT.

The chain uses TRBV4-1 and TRBJ2-3; 11 bases align to TRBD2. The J segment lost 2 bases and the V segment lost 4 bases, leaving 5 bases of the junction unmatched. The V gene's germline CDR1 is MGHRA and CDR2 YSYEKL. This CDR3 region has 16 residues. CDR3 protein: CASSPRGLAVTDTQYF. CDR3 nucleotide sequence: TGCGCCAGCAGCCCTCGGGGACTAGCGGTCACAGATACGCAGTATTTT.

The rearrangement links TRBV7-2 to TRBJ1-4; D is uncertain. Germline CDR1 and CDR2: SGHTA and FQGNSA. Trimming cost V 4 bases and J 1 base, with 16 bases left between them. The CDR3 covers 17 residues. The CDR3 reads CASSSAREARTNEKLFF. Here the CDR3 DNA reads TGTGCCAGCAGCTCCGCCAGAGAGGCGAGAACTAATGAAAAACTGTTTTTT.

This clone was counted a single time. V usage is TRBV15 and J usage is TRBJ2-4; D perhaps matches TRBD2 (6 bases). Germline CDR1 reads LNHNV; CDR2 reads YYDKDF (reference sequence). V was cut by 2 bases and J by 3 bases, with 8 bases left in between. This CDR3 spans 14 amino acids. The CDR3 reads CATSRQGGKNIQYF. CDR3 in DNA: TGTGCCACCAGCAGACAGGGAGGCAAAAACATTCAGTACTTC.

Comments on this clone: The sample has other DNA sequences that encode this CDR3 too. The chain combines TRBV28 with TRBJ1-2; no clear D gene. V was clipped by 5 bases and J by 3 bases, with 7 bases between them. The CDR3 is 12 residues long. In germline, CDR1 is MDHEN, CDR2 SYDVKM. CDR3 sequence reads: CASSPGHYGYTF. The DNA of the CDR3 is TGTGCCAGCAGTCCGGGTCACTATGGCTACACCTTC.

The J gene is TRBJ2-3, the V gene TRBV10-3; 10 positions agree with TRBD2. The germline CDR1 and CDR2 sequences are ENHRY and SYGVKD. The CDR3 extends over 15 amino acids. After removal of 6 bases from V and 1 base from J, the junction contained 4 bases not matched to a gene. The CDR3 protein is CAISKGLAGTDTQYF. DNA for the CDR3: TGTGCCATCAGCAAAGGACTAGCGGGCACAGATACGCAGTATTTT.

A single count supports this clone. The chain combines TRBV18 with TRBJ2-3; no clear D. Trimming pared 3 bases from V and 5 bases from J, leaving 12 bases between. The germline CDR1 and CDR2 sequences are KGHSH and LQKENI. This CDR3 has 14 amino acids. This CDR3 is CASSPQREVDTQYF. CDR3 bases: TGTGCCAGCTCACCGCAAAGGGAAGTAGATACGCAGTATTTT.

V usage is TRBV11-2 and J usage is TRBJ2-5, with TRBD2 as a possible D gene (5 bases). Trimming pared 5 bases from V and 5 bases from J, leaving 18 bases between. Germline loops: CDR1 SGHAT, CDR2 FQNNGV. The CDR3 is 15 residues long. CDR3 region: CASSGPGRTGETQYF. DNA for the CDR3: TGTGCCAGCAGCGGCCCGGGAAGGACGGGGGAGACCCAGTACTTC. The whole variable domain, filled in from reference TRBV11-2 and TRBJ2-5, reads EAGVAQSPRYKIIEKRQSVAFWCNPISGHATLYWYQQILGQGPKLLIQFQNNGVVDDSQLPKDRFSAERLKGVDSTLKIQPAKLEDSAVYLCASSGPGRTGETQYFGPGTRLLVL.

With regard to this clone: A read error may be the cause here, since a much bigger clone is one base away. Other nucleotide sequences from this sample produce the same CDR3. This chain connects TRBV5-6 to TRBJ1-1; no reliable D call. V was cut by 0 bases and J by 0 bases, with 3 bases left in between. Germline CDR1 reads SGHDT; CDR2 reads YYEEEE. The CDR3 is 13 amino acids. The CDR3 reads CASSLGVNTEAFF. CDR3 coding DNA: TGTGCCAGCAGCTTGGGGGTGAACACTGAAGCTTTCTTT.

The chain employs TRBV9 and TRBJ1-1, with unresolved D. Trimming stripped 3 bases from V and 1 base from J, with 7 bases between. The CDR3 runs 13 residues. Per the germline V gene, CDR1 is SGDLS and CDR2 is YYNGEE. For the CDR3, the DNA is TGTGCCAGCAGCGCGACTCAGAACACTGAAGCTTTCTTT. This gives the protein CASSATQNTEAFF.

This chain links TRBV6-1 with TRBJ2-3, with TRBD1 as a possible D gene (5 bases). This CDR3 contains 16 residues. Trimming removed 3 bases at V and 3 bases at J, with 16 bases between. Germline CDR1 and CDR2: MNHNS and SASEGT. CDR3 residues: CASSDSVQGLTDTQYF. CDR3 DNA: TGTGCCAGCAGTGATTCCGTCCAGGGATTAACAGATACGCAGTATTTT.